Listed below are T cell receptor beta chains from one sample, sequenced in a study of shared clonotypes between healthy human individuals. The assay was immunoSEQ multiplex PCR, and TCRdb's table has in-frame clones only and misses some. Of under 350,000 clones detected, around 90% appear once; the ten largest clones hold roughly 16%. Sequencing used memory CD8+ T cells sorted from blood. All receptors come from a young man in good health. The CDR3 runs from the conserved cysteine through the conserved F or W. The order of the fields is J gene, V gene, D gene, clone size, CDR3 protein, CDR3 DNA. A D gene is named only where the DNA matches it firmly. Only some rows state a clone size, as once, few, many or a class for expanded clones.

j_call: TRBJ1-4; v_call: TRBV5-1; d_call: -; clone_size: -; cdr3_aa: CASSLRGDALGDEKLFF; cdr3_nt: TGCGCCAGCAGCTTGAGAGGGGACGCGCTTGGAGATGAAAAACTGTTTTTT
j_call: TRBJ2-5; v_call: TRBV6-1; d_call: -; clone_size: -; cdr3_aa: CASYENGGSEETQYF; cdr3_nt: TGTGCCAGCTATGAAAACGGGGGTTCAGAAGAGACCCAGTACTTC
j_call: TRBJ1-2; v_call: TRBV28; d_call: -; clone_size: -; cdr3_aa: CASSPGGGYGYTF; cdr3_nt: TGTGCCAGCAGCCCTGGGGGCGGCTATGGCTACACCTTC
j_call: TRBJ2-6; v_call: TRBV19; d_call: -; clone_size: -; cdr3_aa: CASSMGGDSGANVLTF; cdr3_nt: TGTGCCAGTAGTATGGGTGGGGACTCTGGGGCCAACGTCCTGACTTTC
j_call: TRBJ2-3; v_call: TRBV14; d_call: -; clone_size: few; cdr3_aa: CASSLRTDTQYF; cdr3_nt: TGTGCCAGCAGCCTTCGCACAGATACGCAGTATTTT
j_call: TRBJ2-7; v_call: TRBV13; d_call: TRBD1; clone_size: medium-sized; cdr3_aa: CASSPGQGISYEQYF; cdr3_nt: TGTGCCAGCAGCCCGGGACAGGGGATTTCTTACGAGCAGTACTTC
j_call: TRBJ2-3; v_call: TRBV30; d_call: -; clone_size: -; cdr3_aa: CAWSTEGAGKAFAFTDTQYF; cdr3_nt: TGTGCCTGGAGCACCGAGGGGGCGGGAAAAGCCTTCGCGTTTACAGATACGCAGTATTTT
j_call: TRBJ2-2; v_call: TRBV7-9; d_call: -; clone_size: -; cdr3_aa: CASFEDKGESGELFF; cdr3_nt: TGTGCCAGCTTCGAGGACAAGGGGGAGTCCGGGGAGCTGTTTTTT
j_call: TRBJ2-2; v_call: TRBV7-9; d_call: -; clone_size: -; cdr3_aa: CASTGDVSNTGELFF; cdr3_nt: TGTGCCAGCACGGGGGACGTATCGAACACCGGGGAGCTGTTTTTT
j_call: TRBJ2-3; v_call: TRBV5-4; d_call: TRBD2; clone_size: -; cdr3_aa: CASSSFTRLAGGTDTQYF; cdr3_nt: TGTGCCAGCAGCTCCTTTACCCGACTAGCGGGAGGTACAGATACGCAGTATTTT
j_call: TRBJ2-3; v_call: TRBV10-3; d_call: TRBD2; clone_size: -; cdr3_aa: CAISVLAGRTDTQYF; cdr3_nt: TGTGCCATCAGTGTACTAGCGGGACGCACAGATACGCAGTATTTT
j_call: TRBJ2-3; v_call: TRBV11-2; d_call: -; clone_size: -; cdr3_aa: CASSFGGFRTDTQYF; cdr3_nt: TGTGCCAGCAGCTTTGGGGGTTTTCGCACAGATACGCAGTATTTT
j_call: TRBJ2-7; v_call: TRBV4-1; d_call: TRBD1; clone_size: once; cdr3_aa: CASSTGTEDYEQYF; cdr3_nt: TGCGCCAGCAGCACCGGGACAGAGGACTACGAGCAGTACTTC
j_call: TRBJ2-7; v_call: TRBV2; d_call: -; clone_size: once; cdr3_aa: CASEGPTYEQYF; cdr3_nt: TGTGCAAGCGAGGGGCCCACCTACGAGCAGTACTTC
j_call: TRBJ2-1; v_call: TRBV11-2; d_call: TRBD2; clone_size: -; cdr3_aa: CASTGLAGNEQFF; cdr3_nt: TGTGCCAGCACGGGACTAGCGGGCAATGAGCAGTTCTTC
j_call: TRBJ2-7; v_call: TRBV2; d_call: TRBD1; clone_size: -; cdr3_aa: CASSEVVVGQGYEQYF; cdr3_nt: TGTGCCAGCAGTGAAGTTGTGGTAGGACAGGGCTACGAGCAGTACTTC
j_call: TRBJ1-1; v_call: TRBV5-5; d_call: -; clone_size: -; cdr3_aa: CASSALINTEAFF; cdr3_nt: TGTGCCAGCAGCGCGCTTATTAACACTGAAGCTTTCTTT
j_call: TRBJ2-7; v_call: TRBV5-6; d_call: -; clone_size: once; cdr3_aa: CASSPIRGNSEAYEQYF; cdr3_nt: TGTGCCAGCAGCCCGATCCGAGGGAATAGCGAAGCTTACGAGCAGTACTTC
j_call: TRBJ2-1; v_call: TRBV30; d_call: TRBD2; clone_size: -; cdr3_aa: CALAGGNADYNEQFF; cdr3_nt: TGTGCTCTAGCGGGAGGGAATGCCGACTACAATGAGCAGTTCTTC
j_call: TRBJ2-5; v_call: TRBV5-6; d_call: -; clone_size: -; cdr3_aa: CASSFGGGIETQYF; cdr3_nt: TGTGCCAGCAGCTTTGGGGGCGGGATAGAGACCCAGTACTTC
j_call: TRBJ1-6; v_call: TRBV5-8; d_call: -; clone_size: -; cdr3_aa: CASSRQITVGYSPLHF; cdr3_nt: TGTGCCAGCAGCCGCCAAATTACCGTCGGATATTCACCCCTCCACTTT
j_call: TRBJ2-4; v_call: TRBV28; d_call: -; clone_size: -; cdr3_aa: CASSLNLLANIQYF; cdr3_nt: TGTGCCAGCAGTTTAAATTTACTAGCAAACATTCAGTACTTC
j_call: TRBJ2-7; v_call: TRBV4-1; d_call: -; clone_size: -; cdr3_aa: CASSWKNTVTYEQYF; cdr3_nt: TGCGCCAGCAGCTGGAAGAACACGGTTACCTACGAGCAGTACTTC
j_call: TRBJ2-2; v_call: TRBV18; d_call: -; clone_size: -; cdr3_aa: CASSPPSNPGELFF; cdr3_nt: TGTGCCAGCTCACCACCGAGCAACCCCGGGGAGCTGTTTTTT
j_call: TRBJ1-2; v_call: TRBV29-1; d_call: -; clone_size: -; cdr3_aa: CSVGGVNYGYTF; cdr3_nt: TGCAGCGTTGGTGGGGTTAACTATGGCTACACCTTC